The 2 T cell receptor beta chains given below trace back to one sample, sequenced in a study of cytomegalovirus exposure and HLA in healthy donors. The PCR was carried out with 60 Vbeta primers and 13 Jbeta primers. Some clones are missing from TCRdb's copy, which holds only in-frame ones; the method was immunoSEQ multiplex PCR. Of 150,000 to 200,000 clones detected, around 79% appear once; the ten largest clones hold about 7.9%. The sequencing input was PBMCs. These receptors were obtained from a male donor in good health and CMV-seropositive.

This clone was seen a handful of times. The J gene is TRBJ2-3, the V gene TRBV5-1; no clear D gene. The CDR3 length is 12 residues. The germline V and J ends were trimmed by 0 bases and 9 bases, with 8 bases remaining between them. CDR1 is SGHRS, CDR2 YFSETQ, per germline. CDR3 coding DNA: TGCGCCAGCAGCTTGGTCGGGTCGACGCAGTATTTT. Translating it yields CASSLVGSTQYF. The variable domain in full, completed from reference TRBV5-1 and TRBJ2-3, reads KAGVTQTPRYLIKTRGQQVTLSCSPISGHRSVSWYQQTPGQGLQFLFEYFSETQRNKGNFPGRFSGRQFSNSRSEMNVSTLELGDSALYLCASSLVGSTQYFGPGTRLTVL.

This clone occurred once. The genes are TRBV2 and TRBJ2-5, with D perhaps matching TRBD1 (5 bases). The J call may not be correct, given that the DNA end is closer to TRBJ2-7. The CDR3 spans 14 residues. Germline V lookup: CDR1 SNHLY, CDR2 FYNNEI. The CDR3 DNA sequence: TGTGCCAGCACTCTAGGGGCAGTTTCCTACGAGCAGTACTTC. Amino acids: CASTLGAVSYEQYF.